The 21 T cell receptor beta chains reported below all come from one sample, sequenced in a study of T cells in narcolepsy. Assay used: immunoSEQ multiplex PCR; TCRdb lists only in-frame clones, some missing. The repertoire has some 35,000 clones, 81% of them found once; the top ten carry approximately 2.2%. Sample: memory (CD45RA-) CD4+ T cells from blood. The receptors derive from a human donor in good health.

The chain links TRBV6-5 to TRBJ1-1, with D possibly TRBD1 on 5 matching bases. Germline V gives CDR1 MNHEY, CDR2 SVGAGI. The CDR3 sequence is 12 residues long. Trimming pared 4 bases from V and 8 bases from J, leaving 11 bases between. CDR3 in amino acids: CASSSRGAEAFF. CDR3 nucleotides: TGTGCCAGCAGTTCCCGTGGGGCGGAAGCTTTCTTT.

The gene calls are TRBV5-1 and TRBJ2-7, with 8 bases that match TRBD2. This CDR3 is 15 amino acids long. Looked up from germline, CDR1 is SGHRS and CDR2 is YFSETQ. Losses at the gene ends were 0 bases for V and 0 bases for J; bases not matched to a gene: 2. The CDR3 DNA reads as TGCGCCAGCAGCTTGGAAGCGGGGGCCTCCTACGAGCAGTACTTC. This encodes CASSLEAGASYEQYF.

The chain has TRBV19 and TRBJ2-7; 7 nucleotides align to TRBD1. CDR3 length: 16 residues. Trimming removed 3 bases from V and 2 bases from J; junction bases left unmatched: 10. The germline V gene has CDR1 LNHDA and CDR2 SQIVND (reference sequence). Here the CDR3 DNA reads TGTGCCAGTAGTATCCTCCCCGGGACAGAAACCTACGAGCAGTACTTC. This codes for CASSILPGTETYEQYF.

The J gene is TRBJ2-7, the V gene TRBV9; 7 bases are shared with TRBD1. Trimming at V came to 0 bases and at J to 2 bases, leaving 5 bases not matched to a gene. The germline gives CDR1 SGDLS, CDR2 YYNGEE. The CDR3 loop spans 15 amino acids. The CDR3, as DNA: TGTGCCAGCAGCGTAGGGGCAGGGGGAACCTACGAGCAGTACTTC. The encoded protein is CASSVGAGGTYEQYF.

The chain couples TRBV5-1 to TRBJ2-7; D gene unclear. Germline CDR1 SGHRS, CDR2 YFSETQ. Trimming removed 2 bases from V and 5 bases from J, with 11 bases in between. The CDR3 covers 13 residues. Here the CDR3 DNA reads TGCGCCAGCAGCTTTGGTCCTCGGGACGAGCAGTACTTC. It is translated as CASSFGPRDEQYF.

The chain couples TRBV7-9 to TRBJ1-3; no reliable D call. The CDR3 loop spans 16 amino acids. The V and J ends lost 1 base and 0 bases respectively, with 10 bases between them. Germline V gene data show CDR1 as SEHNR and CDR2 as FQNEAQ (reference sequence). Here the CDR3 DNA reads TGTGCCAGCAGCTTAGATGGACCAGCCTCTGGAAACACCATATATTTT. This encodes CASSLDGPASGNTIYF.

In its sample, this clone was seen a few times. At one boundary the junction diverges from the germline segment, which might be a read error. The chain couples TRBV7-7 to TRBJ2-2; 8 bases fit TRBD2. CDR1 is SSHAT and CDR2 is FNYEAQ in the germline V gene (reference sequence). This CDR3 is built from 16 residues. CDR3 DNA sequence: TGTGCTAGCAGCTACAGCGGGGGCTCGAACACCGGGGAGCTGTTTTTT. Its translation is CASSYSGGSNTGELFF.

The chain joins TRBV10-3 to TRBJ2-5; perhaps TRBD2 as D (7 bases). Germline lookup yields CDR1 ENHRY and CDR2 SYGVKD. The V end was cut by 3 bases, the J end by 5 bases, with 16 bases between. The CDR3 runs to 15 residues. CDR3 region: CAISDKGGTEETQYF. The CDR3 DNA is TGTGCCATCAGTGATAAGGGGGGGACGGAGGAGACCCAGTACTTC.

The chain joins TRBV19 to TRBJ1-5; D gene uncertain. V dropped 3 bases and J dropped 3 bases, with 12 bases sitting between them. CDR3 size: 15 residues. Germline CDR1 is LNHDA and CDR2 is SQIVND (reference sequence). The CDR3 here is CASSIMQIYNQPQHF. The CDR3 nucleotides are TGTGCCAGTAGTATTATGCAGATCTACAATCAGCCCCAGCATTTT. The variable domain in full, completed from reference TRBV19 and TRBJ1-5, reads DGGITQSPKYLFRKEGQNVTLSCEQNLNHDAMYWYRQDPGQGLRLIYYSQIVNDFQKGDIAEGYSVSREKKESFPLTVTSAQKNPTAFYLCASSIMQIYNQPQHFGDGTRLSIL.

This clone was observed a handful of times. This rearrangement joins TRBV16 to TRBJ1-5, with D tentatively TRBD1 (6 bases). Trimming took 0 bases from V and 1 from J, leaving 7 bases between them. This CDR3 has 15 amino acids. CDR1 is KGHSY and CDR2 is FQNENV in the germline V gene. CDR3 in amino acids: CASSQSGQSNQPQHF. The CDR3 DNA is TGTGCCAGCAGCCAATCAGGACAGAGCAATCAGCCCCAGCATTTT.

The chain employs TRBV2 and TRBJ1-5; TRBD1 matches 8 bases. V was pared by 8 bases and J by 5 bases, with 11 bases of the junction left unmatched. CDR3 length: 15 residues. The V gene's germline CDR1 is SNHLY and CDR2 FYNNEI. The CDR3 loop is CASRDRPWGDQPQHF. The CDR3 bases are TGTGCCAGCCGGGACAGGCCATGGGGGGATCAGCCCCAGCATTTT.

The rearrangement links TRBV7-2 to TRBJ2-3; TRBD2 matches at 7 bases. J was trimmed by 1 base and V by 3 bases; bases with no gene match: 4. The CDR3 spans 15 residues. Germline-derived CDR1 and CDR2 are SGHTA and FQGNSA. CDR3 in DNA: TGTGCCAGCAGCTTGGGGGGGTGGGGCACAGATACGCAGTATTTT. Encoded protein: CASSLGGWGTDTQYF.

The rearrangement uses TRBV12-2 and TRBJ2-2; the table's D call, TRBD2, was not checked against the DNA. TRBV12-2 counts as a pseudogene. This CDR3 is 15 amino acids long. CDR3 amino acids: CASRFRAGKAGELFF. The CDR3 DNA reads as TGTGCAAGTCGCTTCCGAGCGGGAAAGGCCGGGGAGCTGTTTTTT.

The rearrangement uses TRBV7-8 and TRBJ1-3; D gene unclear. V shed 2 bases and J shed 4 bases, with 9 bases lying between them. Germline CDR1 reads SGHVS; CDR2 reads FQNEAQ. This CDR3 has 14 amino acids. DNA for the CDR3: TGTGCCAGCAGCTTAACCCAGGCGGGAAACACCATATATTTT. It translates to CASSLTQAGNTIYF. The variable domain in full, with the rest retrieved from reference TRBV7-8 and TRBJ1-3, is GAGVSQSPRYKVAKRGQDVALRCDPISGHVSLFWYQQALGQGPEFLTYFQNEAQLDKSGLPSDRFFAERPEGSVSTLKIQRTQQEDSAVYLCASSLTQAGNTIYFGEGSWLTVV.

This chain joins TRBV6-1 and TRBJ2-1; D gene uncertain. The length of the CDR3 is 16 residues. V was shortened by 0 bases and J by 0 bases, with 9 bases between the two germline ends. Germline CDR1 reads MNHNS; CDR2 reads SASEGT. The CDR3 is CASSEAMSGSYNEQFF. CDR3 in DNA: TGTGCCAGCAGTGAAGCTATGAGTGGCTCCTACAATGAGCAGTTCTTC.

J is TRBJ1-3 and V is TRBV27; no reliable D call. Germline V gene data show CDR1 as MNHEY and CDR2 as SMNVEV (reference sequence). The CDR3 has 16 amino acids. Trimming pared 0 bases from V and 0 bases from J, leaving 9 bases between. DNA for the CDR3: TGTGCCAGCAGTTTATCCGCAGCGCTCTCTGGAAACACCATATATTTT. Encoded protein: CASSLSAALSGNTIYF.

The V and J genes are TRBV7-2 and TRBJ2-7, with D unclear. The CDR3 has 11 amino acids. Germline V CDR1 and CDR2: SGHTA, FQGNSA. V was shortened by 5 bases and J by 0 bases, with 2 bases between the two germline ends. The CDR3 sequence is CASSISYEQYF. Here the CDR3 DNA reads TGTGCCAGCAGCATCTCCTACGAGCAGTACTTC.

In this sample, this clone turned up a few times. V gene TRBV5-6 combines with J gene TRBJ2-4; D unclear. The CDR3 consists of 14 residues. V was pared by 0 bases and J by 11 bases, with 15 bases between. Germline values: CDR1 SGHDT, CDR2 YYEEEE. CDR3 sequence: CASSLEGFLGVQYF. The CDR3 DNA follows: TGTGCCAGCAGCTTGGAGGGATTCTTGGGCGTTCAGTACTTC.

This clone was seen only once. The chain combines TRBV11-3 with TRBJ2-3; D assignment may be TRBD1 or TRBD2 (5 bases each). From germline, CDR1 is SGHNT and CDR2 YENEEA. The CDR3 covers 16 residues. The V and J ends lost 1 base and 2 bases respectively, with 13 bases between them. The CDR3 sequence: CASSLGSGTITDTQYF. CDR3 sequence (DNA): TGTGCCAGCAGCTTAGGTTCCGGGACCATCACAGATACGCAGTATTTT.

This chain joins TRBV11-3 and TRBJ2-1; no clear D. Germline values: CDR1 SGHNT, CDR2 YENEEA. There are 17 residues in the CDR3. Between the trimmed V and J ends, which lost 1 base and 0 bases, there was a span of 13 bases. Here the CDR3 reads CASSLAPLQSSYNEQFF. CDR3 coding DNA: TGTGCCAGCAGCTTAGCCCCCCTACAGAGCTCCTACAATGAGCAGTTCTTC.

V and J are TRBV7-8 and TRBJ1-1, with unresolved D. The CDR3 sequence is 16 residues long. The V end lost 5 bases, the J end lost 0 bases, and 16 bases lay between the germline ends. CDR1 is SGHVS and CDR2 is FQNEAQ in the germline V gene. This CDR3 reads CASSAWVREMNTEAFF. The CDR3, as DNA: TGTGCCAGCAGCGCTTGGGTACGAGAAATGAACACTGAAGCTTTCTTT.